The rows below give T cell receptor beta chains drawn from one sample of a study of PD-1 blockade in classical Hodgkin lymphoma. This table comes from immunoSEQ multiplex PCR, and its TCRdb copy is limited to in-frame clones, with some not included. The sample consists of tens of thousands of clones, approximately 80% of them appearing once. The source material was peripheral blood mononuclear cells (PBMCs), sampled before the fourth cycle of nivolumab. All receptors come from a human donor with classical Hodgkin lymphoma. The CDR3 runs from the conserved cysteine through the conserved F or W. Fields, in order: J gene, V gene, clone size, D gene, CDR3 protein, CDR3 DNA. The D gene is left open where the match is weak. Clone size is shown for a subset of rows, as once, few, many or a class of expanded clone.

J gene: TRBJ1-2; V gene: TRBV5-5; clone size: .; D gene: .; CDR3 protein: CASSLVQGNYGYTF; CDR3 DNA: TGTGCCAGCAGCTTGGTACAGGGTAACTATGGCTACACCTTC
J gene: TRBJ2-5; V gene: TRBV27; clone size: .; D gene: .; CDR3 protein: CASSGRRQAGITQETQYF; CDR3 DNA: TGTGCCAGCAGTGGGCGAAGACAGGCGGGTATTACTCAAGAGACCCAGTACTTC
J gene: TRBJ2-7; V gene: TRBV5-4; clone size: few; D gene: .; CDR3 protein: CASSTGYEQYF; CDR3 DNA: TGTGCCAGCAGCACAGGGTACGAGCAGTACTTC
J gene: TRBJ2-2; V gene: TRBV9; clone size: .; D gene: .; CDR3 protein: CASSVEGHYTGELFF; CDR3 DNA: TGTGCCAGCAGCGTGGAGGGACACTACACCGGGGAGCTGTTTTTT
J gene: TRBJ2-2; V gene: TRBV2; clone size: .; D gene: .; CDR3 protein: CASSPSGSNTGELFF; CDR3 DNA: TGTGCCAGCAGTCCGAGCGGATCGAACACCGGGGAGCTGTTTTTT
J gene: TRBJ1-5; V gene: TRBV6-5; clone size: .; D gene: .; CDR3 protein: CASSPNDRPNQPQHF; CDR3 DNA: TGTGCCAGCAGTCCGAATGACAGGCCCAATCAGCCCCAGCATTTT
J gene: TRBJ2-1; V gene: TRBV5-4; clone size: .; D gene: TRBD2; CDR3 protein: CASSHTSGGAYEQFF; CDR3 DNA: TGTGCCAGCAGCCACACTAGCGGGGGGGCTTATGAGCAGTTCTTC
J gene: TRBJ1-1; V gene: TRBV7-6; clone size: .; D gene: .; CDR3 protein: CASSTRQHTEAFF; CDR3 DNA: TGTGCCAGCAGCACAAGACAACACACTGAAGCTTTCTTT
J gene: TRBJ2-7; V gene: TRBV7-9; clone size: .; D gene: .; CDR3 protein: CASSLVDIYEQYF; CDR3 DNA: TGTGCCAGCAGCTTAGTGGACATTTACGAGCAGTACTTC
J gene: TRBJ2-2; V gene: TRBV11-3; clone size: .; D gene: TRBD1; CDR3 protein: CASSSGTGYTGELFF; CDR3 DNA: TGTGCCAGCAGCTCGGGGACAGGGTACACCGGGGAGCTGTTTTTT
J gene: TRBJ1-2; V gene: TRBV20-1; clone size: .; D gene: .; CDR3 protein: CSGGSGYTF; CDR3 DNA: TGCAGTGGTGGGTCTGGCTACACCTTC
J gene: TRBJ2-3; V gene: TRBV7-2; clone size: .; D gene: .; CDR3 protein: CASTPLTAQPYTQYF; CDR3 DNA: TGTGCCAGCACCCCCCTAACGGCCCAACCGTATACGCAGTATTTT
J gene: TRBJ1-1; V gene: TRBV10-1; clone size: once; D gene: TRBD1; CDR3 protein: CASSELTGSTEAFF; CDR3 DNA: TGCGCCAGCAGTGAGTTGACAGGGTCCACTGAAGCTTTCTTT
J gene: TRBJ1-2; V gene: TRBV7-8; clone size: .; D gene: TRBD1; CDR3 protein: CASSLMRTGGADYGYTF; CDR3 DNA: TGTGCCAGCAGCTTAATGAGGACAGGGGGCGCGGACTATGGCTACACCTTC
J gene: TRBJ2-7; V gene: TRBV7-9; clone size: .; D gene: TRBD1; CDR3 protein: CASSSTGGLREQYF; CDR3 DNA: TGTGCCAGCAGCTCGACAGGGGGCCTTCGCGAGCAGTACTTC
J gene: TRBJ1-4; V gene: TRBV4-3; clone size: .; D gene: .; CDR3 protein: CASSQDPASANEKLFF; CDR3 DNA: TGCGCCAGCAGCCAAGATCCGGCCAGTGCCAATGAAAAACTGTTTTTT
J gene: TRBJ2-2; V gene: TRBV6-5; clone size: .; D gene: TRBD1; CDR3 protein: CAIGQGATGELFF; CDR3 DNA: TGTGCTATTGGACAGGGGGCGACCGGGGAGCTGTTTTTT
J gene: TRBJ1-5; V gene: TRBV2; clone size: .; D gene: .; CDR3 protein: CASRSLGNQPQHF; CDR3 DNA: TGTGCCAGCAGGTCCCTAGGCAATCAGCCCCAGCATTTT
J gene: TRBJ2-4; V gene: TRBV27; clone size: .; D gene: TRBD2; CDR3 protein: CASSFIPGRGGAKNIQYF; CDR3 DNA: TGTGCCAGCAGTTTTATACCCGGTCGGGGGGGGGCCAAAAACATTCAGTACTTC
J gene: TRBJ1-1; V gene: TRBV6-5; clone size: .; D gene: .; CDR3 protein: CASRLQGGNYEAFF; CDR3 DNA: TGTGCCAGCAGACTCCAGGGTGGCAATTATGAAGCTTTCTTT
J gene: TRBJ2-7; V gene: TRBV7-2; clone size: .; D gene: .; CDR3 protein: CASSFGPGQGLREQYF; CDR3 DNA: .
J gene: TRBJ1-2; V gene: TRBV27; clone size: .; D gene: .; CDR3 protein: CASSLRALGGYTF; CDR3 DNA: TGTGCCAGCAGTTTAAGGGCTCTCGGAGGCTACACCTTC
J gene: TRBJ1-2; V gene: TRBV19; clone size: .; D gene: .; CDR3 protein: CASSPYRDSTYGYTF; CDR3 DNA: TGTGCCAGTAGTCCATACAGGGACTCAACCTATGGCTACACCTTC
J gene: TRBJ1-4; V gene: TRBV30; clone size: .; D gene: .; CDR3 protein: CAWNAQGEKLFF; CDR3 DNA: TGTGCCTGGAACGCGCAGGGTGAAAAACTGTTTTTT
J gene: TRBJ1-1; V gene: TRBV5-1; clone size: few; D gene: TRBD1; CDR3 protein: CASSLDGRGQGTEAFF; CDR3 DNA: TGCGCCAGCAGCTTGGATGGCAGGGGGCAAGGCACTGAAGCTTTCTTT
J gene: TRBJ2-7; V gene: TRBV6-5; clone size: .; D gene: .; CDR3 protein: CASTANYEQYF; CDR3 DNA: TGTGCCAGCACCGCAAACTACGAGCAGTACTTC
J gene: TRBJ2-1; V gene: TRBV30; clone size: .; D gene: .; CDR3 protein: CAWSASSYNEQFF; CDR3 DNA: TGTGCCTGGAGTGCTAGCTCCTACAATGAGCAGTTCTTC
J gene: TRBJ2-2; V gene: TRBV2; clone size: .; D gene: TRBD1; CDR3 protein: CASRVRTGLFGGELFF; CDR3 DNA: TGTGCCAGCAGAGTTCGGACAGGGTTATTTGGCGGGGAGCTGTTTTTT